This T cell receptor (beta chain) was captured in a study of Ad26.COV2.S vaccination and SARS-CoV-2 variants. CDR1 is SGHAT and CDR2 is FQNNGV in the germline V gene. V gave up 1 base and J gave up 3 bases, with 7 bases separating them. The CDR3 is 14 residues long. The table came from immunoSEQ multiplex PCR; TCRdb's copy has only in-frame clones and leaves some out. Of approximately 410,000 clones in the sample, roughly 90% were seen once. Treatment meaning: roughly 18 received Ad26.COV2.S at low or high dose, single or two shots; a few received placebo; per-sample allocation not given. After the first vaccine or placebo injection, samples were drawn on day 63. Participants' vaccine, an Ad26 vector, delivered Wuhan-strain SARS-CoV-2 spike.

The chain recombines TRBV11-2 with TRBJ2-1; D not resolved. This clonotype was sampled from a person between 18 and 65 years old who received the Ad26.COV2.S COVID-19 vaccine or a placebo. The input for sequencing was peripheral blood, taken in a trial of Ad26.COV2.S vaccine versus placebo. CDR3 in amino acids: CASSLVLGYNEQFF. In DNA, the CDR3 is TGTGCCAGCAGCTTAGTACTGGGCTACAATGAGCAGTTCTTC.